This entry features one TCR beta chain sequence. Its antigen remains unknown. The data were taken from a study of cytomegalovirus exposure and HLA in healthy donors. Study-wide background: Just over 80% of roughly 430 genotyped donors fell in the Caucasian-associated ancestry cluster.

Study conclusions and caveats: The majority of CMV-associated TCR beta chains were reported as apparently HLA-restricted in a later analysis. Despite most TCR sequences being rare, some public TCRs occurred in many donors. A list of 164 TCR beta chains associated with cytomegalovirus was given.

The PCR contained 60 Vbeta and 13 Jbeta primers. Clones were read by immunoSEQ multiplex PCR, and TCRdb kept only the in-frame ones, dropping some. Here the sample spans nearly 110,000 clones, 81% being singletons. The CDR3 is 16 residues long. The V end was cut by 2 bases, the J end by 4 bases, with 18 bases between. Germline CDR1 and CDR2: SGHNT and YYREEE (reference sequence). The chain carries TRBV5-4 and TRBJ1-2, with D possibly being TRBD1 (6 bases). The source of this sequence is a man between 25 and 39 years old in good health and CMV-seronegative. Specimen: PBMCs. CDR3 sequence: CASSFPGARTSYGYTF. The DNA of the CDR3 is TGTGCCAGCAGCTTCCCAGGGGCCCGAACTTCCTATGGCTACACCTTC.